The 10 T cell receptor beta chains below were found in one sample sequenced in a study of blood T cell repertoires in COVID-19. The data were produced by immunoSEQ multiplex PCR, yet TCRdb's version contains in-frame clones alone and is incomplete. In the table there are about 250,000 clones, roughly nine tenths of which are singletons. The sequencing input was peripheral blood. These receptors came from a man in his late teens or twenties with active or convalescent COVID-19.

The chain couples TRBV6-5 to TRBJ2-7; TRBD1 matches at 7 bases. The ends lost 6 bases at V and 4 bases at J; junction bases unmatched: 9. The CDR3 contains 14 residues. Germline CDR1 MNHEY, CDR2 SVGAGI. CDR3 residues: CASSPRDSQYEQYF. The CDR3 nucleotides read TGTGCCAGCAGCCCCCGGGACAGCCAATACGAGCAGTACTTC.

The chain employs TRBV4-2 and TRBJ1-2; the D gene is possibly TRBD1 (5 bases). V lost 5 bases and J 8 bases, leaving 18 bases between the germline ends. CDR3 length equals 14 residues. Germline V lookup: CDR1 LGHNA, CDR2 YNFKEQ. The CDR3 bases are TGTGCCAGCAGCTCCCAAGGAGGGGCTAGGGGCTACACCTTC. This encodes CASSSQGGARGYTF.

CDR3 loop: CASSYYGANYGYTF. The CDR3, as DNA: TGTGCCAGCAGTTATTACGGAGCTAACTATGGCTACACCTTC. V is TRBV6-2 or TRBV6-3 and J is TRBJ1-2, with D unclear. V lost 3 bases and J lost 0, with 8 bases in between. Per the germline V gene, CDR1 is MNHEY and CDR2 is SVGEGT. This CDR3 contains 14 residues.

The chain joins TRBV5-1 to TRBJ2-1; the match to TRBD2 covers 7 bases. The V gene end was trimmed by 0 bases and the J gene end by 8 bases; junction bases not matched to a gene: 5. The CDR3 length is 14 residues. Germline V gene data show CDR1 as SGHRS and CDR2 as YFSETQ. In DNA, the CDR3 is TGCGCCAGCAGCTTGGAGGCGGGGGTCGATGAGCAGTTCTTC. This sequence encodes CASSLEAGVDEQFF.

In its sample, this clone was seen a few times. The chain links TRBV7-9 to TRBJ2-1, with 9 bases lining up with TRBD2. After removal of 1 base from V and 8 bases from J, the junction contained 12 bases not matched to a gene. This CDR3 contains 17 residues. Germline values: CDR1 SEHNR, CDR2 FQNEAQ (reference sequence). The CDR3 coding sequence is TGTGCCAGCAGCTTAGAAGTAGGGAGCGGGAGGAGCCATGAGCAGTTCTTC. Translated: CASSLEVGSGRSHEQFF.

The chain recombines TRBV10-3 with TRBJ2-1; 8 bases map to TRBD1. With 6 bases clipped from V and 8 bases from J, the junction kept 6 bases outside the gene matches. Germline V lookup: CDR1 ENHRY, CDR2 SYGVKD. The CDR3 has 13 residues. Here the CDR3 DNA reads TGTGCCATCAGCGAGGACAGGGACGATGAGCAGTTCTTC. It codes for CAISEDRDDEQFF.

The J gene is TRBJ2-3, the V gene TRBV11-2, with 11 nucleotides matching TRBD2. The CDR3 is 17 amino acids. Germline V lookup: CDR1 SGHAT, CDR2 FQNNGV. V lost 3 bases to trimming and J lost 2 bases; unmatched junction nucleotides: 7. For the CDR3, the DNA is TGTGCCAGCAGCTTCCTTAGCGGGGGGGGCTACACAGATACGCAGTATTTT. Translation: CASSFLSGGGYTDTQYF. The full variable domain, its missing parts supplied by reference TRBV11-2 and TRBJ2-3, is EAGVAQSPRYKIIEKRQSVAFWCNPISGHATLYWYQQILGQGPKLLIQFQNNGVVDDSQLPKDRFSAERLKGVDSTLKIQPAKLEDSAVYLCASSFLSGGGYTDTQYFGPGTRLTVL.

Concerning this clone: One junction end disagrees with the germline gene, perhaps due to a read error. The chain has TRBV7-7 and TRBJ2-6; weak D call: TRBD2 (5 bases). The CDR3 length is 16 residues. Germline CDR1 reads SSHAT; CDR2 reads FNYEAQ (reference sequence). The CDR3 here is CASSLEEGTGANVLTF. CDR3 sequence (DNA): TGTGCTAGCAGCTTAGAAGAGGGAACTGGGGCCAACGTCCTGACTTTC.

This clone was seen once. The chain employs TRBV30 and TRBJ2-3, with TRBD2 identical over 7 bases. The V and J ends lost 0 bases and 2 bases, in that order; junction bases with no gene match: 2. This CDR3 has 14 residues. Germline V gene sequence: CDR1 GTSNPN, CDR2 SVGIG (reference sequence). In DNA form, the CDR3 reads TGTGCCTGGAGTGTGCTAGCGGCCACAGATACGCAGTATTTT. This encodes CAWSVLAATDTQYF.

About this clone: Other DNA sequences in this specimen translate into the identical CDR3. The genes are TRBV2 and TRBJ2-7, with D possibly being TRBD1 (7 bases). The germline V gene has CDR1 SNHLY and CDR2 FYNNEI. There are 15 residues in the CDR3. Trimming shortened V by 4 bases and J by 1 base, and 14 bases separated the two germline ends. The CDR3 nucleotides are TGTGCCAGCAGTGGCCTCGCAGGGGGGTCCTACGAGCAGTACTTC. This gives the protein CASSGLAGGSYEQYF.